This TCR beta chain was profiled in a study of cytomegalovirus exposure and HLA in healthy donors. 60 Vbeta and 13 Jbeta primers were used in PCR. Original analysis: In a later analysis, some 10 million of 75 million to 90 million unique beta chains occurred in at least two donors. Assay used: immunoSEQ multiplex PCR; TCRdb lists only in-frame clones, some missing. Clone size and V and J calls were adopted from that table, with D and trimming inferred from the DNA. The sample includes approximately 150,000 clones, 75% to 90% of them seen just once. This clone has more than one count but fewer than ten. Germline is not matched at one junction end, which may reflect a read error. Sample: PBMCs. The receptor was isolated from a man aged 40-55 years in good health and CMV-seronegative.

The chain's CDR3 is CASSFGTSGPELF. The CDR3, as DNA: TGTGCCAGCAGCTTCGGGACTAGCGGCCCCGAGCTCTTC. The chain links TRBV7-2 to TRBJ2-1; 11 positions match TRBD2. CDR3 length equals 13 residues. The germline V gene has CDR1 SGHTA and CDR2 FQGNSA.